The 14 T cell receptor beta chains listed next were all sequenced from one sample in a study of spatial heterogeneity in lung cancer. Noted time point: sample taken at primary tumor resection. The antigens of these receptors remain unknown. TCRdb reanalysed the 5' RACE reads using MiXCR and keeps one entry per CDR3 protein. The table includes around 7,500 distinct CDR3 sequences, approximately 17% detected once. Findings and limits, study-wide: The number of expanded tumor alpha and beta chains correlated with mutation number.

Source: lung tumor tissue, taken at surgery. Receptors were obtained from a female donor with early-stage non-small cell lung cancer.

This clonotype is medium-sized within its sample. The rearrangement joins TRBV7-8 to TRBJ1-1, with a tentative D call TRBD1 (5 bases). CDR1 is SGHVS, CDR2 FQNEAQ, per germline. V dropped 5 bases and J dropped 4 bases, with 14 bases sitting between them. The CDR3 totals 14 residues. In DNA form, the CDR3 reads TGTGCCAGCAGCCCGGGGACTTCGGGCACTGAAGCTTTCTTT. This encodes CASSPGTSGTEAFF.

By its share, this clonotype is medium-sized. Its ends do not fully match the called genes, so a read error is possible. The chain combines TRBV28 with TRBJ1-1; tentative D call: TRBD1 (6 bases). CDR3 length: 19 residues. The germline V gene encodes CDR1 MDHEN and CDR2 SYDVKM. CDR3 amino acids: CASSFRRWTAPEGNAEAFF. The CDR3 DNA sequence: TGTGCCAGCAGTTTTAGGCGCTGGACAGCCCCGGAAGGGAACGCTGAAGCTTTCTTT. Using reference TRBV28 and TRBJ1-1 for the parts outside the CDR3, the full variable domain is DVKVTQSSRYLVKRTGEKVFLECVQDMDHENMFWYRQDPGLGLRLIYFSYDVKMKEKGDIPEGYSVSREKKERFSLILESASTNQTSMYLCASSFRRWTAPEGNAEAFFGQGTRLTVV.

The chain joins TRBV28 to TRBJ2-2, with 7 nucleotides matching TRBD1. V lost 9 bases to trimming and J lost 4 bases; unmatched junction nucleotides: 8. Germline CDR1 is MDHEN and CDR2 is SYDVKM. The CDR3 is 14 amino acids. The CDR3 coding sequence is TGTGCCAGTCAGCAGGGGACAGCCACCGGGGAGCTGTTTTTT. It is translated as CASQQGTATGELFF. The variable domain in full, completed from reference TRBV28 and TRBJ2-2, reads DVKVTQSSRYLVKRTGEKVFLECVQDMDHENMFWYRQDPGLGLRLIYFSYDVKMKEKGDIPEGYSVSREKKERFSLILESASTNQTSMYLCASQQGTATGELFFGEGSRLTVL.

This clonotype was counted a few times. This chain uses TRBV7-9 with TRBJ2-5; perhaps TRBD1 as D (5 bases). V lost 2 bases and J 4 bases, leaving 17 bases between the germline ends. The length of the CDR3 is 16 residues. Germline-derived CDR1 and CDR2 are SEHNR and FQNEAQ (reference sequence). CDR3 residues: CASSLRLDTLGETQYF. The CDR3 DNA reads as TGTGCCAGCAGCTTACGTTTGGACACCCTAGGAGAGACCCAGTACTTC.

This clonotype was seen only a few times. This chain uses TRBV18 with TRBJ1-1, with TRBD1 identical over 8 bases. The germline CDR1 and CDR2 sequences are KGHSH and LQKENI. The length of the CDR3 is 13 residues. The ends lost 4 bases at V and 11 bases at J; junction bases unmatched: 9. The CDR3 DNA sequence: TGTGCCAGCTCACGGGGACAGGATCTATGGGCTTTCTTT. This codes for CASSRGQDLWAFF. The full variable domain, in which reference TRBV18 and TRBJ1-1 provide the parts outside the CDR3, is NAGVMQNPRHLVRRRGQEARLRCSPMKGHSHVYWYRQLPEEGLKFMVYLQKENIIDESGMPKERFSAEFPKEGPSILRIQQVVRGDSAAYFCASSRGQDLWAFFGQGTRLTVV.

This clonotype is deemed medium-sized (0.01 to 0.1%). The genes are TRBV18 and TRBJ2-3; D is unresolved. The germline V and J ends were trimmed by 3 bases and 1 base, with 11 bases remaining between them. CDR1 and CDR2 from the germline V gene are KGHSH and LQKENI. There are 15 residues in the CDR3. DNA for the CDR3: TGTGCCAGCTCACCCGGACGGCTGGGCACAGATACGCAGTATTTT. This translates into CASSPGRLGTDTQYF.

This clonotype was detected a few times. V and J are TRBV5-1 and TRBJ2-7; D is perhaps TRBD1 (6 bases). CDR3 length: 14 amino acids. V was clipped by 4 bases and J by 0 bases, with 11 bases between them. Germline lookup yields CDR1 SGHRS and CDR2 YFSETQ. This CDR3 is CASSPRTDSYEQYF. Here the CDR3 DNA reads TGCGCCAGCAGCCCCCGGACAGACTCCTACGAGCAGTACTTC.

The V call is TRBV12-3 or TRBV12-4, the J call TRBJ2-1, with 13 positions matching TRBD2. The CDR3 length is 16 residues. V gave up 2 bases and J gave up 7 bases; unmatched junction bases: 5. This chain's CDR3 is CASSLRTSGGWNEQFF. The CDR3 bases are TGTGCCAGCAGTTTAAGGACTAGCGGGGGCTGGAATGAGCAGTTCTTC.

By sample fraction, this clonotype is medium-sized. This CDR3 fails to terminate in the conserved phenylalanine or tryptophan, so it likely reflects a read error. It is unclear where the CDR3 begins or ends on the DNA, so no DNA is shown, and the CDR3 is as TCRdb lists it. The V gene is TRBV3-1, the J gene TRBJ2-3; TRBD2 is the table's D call and was not checked against the DNA. In germline, CDR1 is LGHDT, CDR2 YNNKEL (reference sequence). The CDR3 is 12 amino acids in total, end residues counted. This CDR3 reads CASSQVEGPGVL.

This clonotype came up a few times. V gene TRBV28 combines with J gene TRBJ1-5; D unresolved. V lost 5 bases to trimming and J lost 12 bases, with 23 bases between them. The CDR3 loop spans 15 amino acids. CDR1 is MDHEN and CDR2 is SYDVKM in the germline V gene. CDR3 amino acids: CASSTVDPSISFQHF. Here the CDR3 DNA reads TGTGCCAGCAGTACAGTCGACCCTTCTATCAGCTTCCAGCATTTT. The variable domain in full, completed from reference TRBV28 and TRBJ1-5, reads DVKVTQSSRYLVKRTGEKVFLECVQDMDHENMFWYRQDPGLGLRLIYFSYDVKMKEKGDIPEGYSVSREKKERFSLILESASTNQTSMYLCASSTVDPSISFQHFGDGTRLSIL.

This clonotype was picked up a small number of times. The chain is built from TRBV20-1 and TRBJ1-4; the D gene is possibly TRBD1 (6 bases). V shed 3 bases and J shed 7 bases, with 12 bases lying between them. CDR1 and CDR2 (germline): DFQATT, SNEGSKA (reference sequence). The CDR3 sequence is 13 residues long. DNA of the CDR3: TGCAGTGCTAGCCAGGGGAACGGTGAAAAACTGTTTTTT. Its translation is CSASQGNGEKLFF.

This chain joins TRBV18 and TRBJ2-7; no definite D call. Germline V CDR1 and CDR2: KGHSH, LQKENI. Deletions cut 0 bases from V and 2 bases from J, with 8 bases between. The CDR3 loop spans 14 amino acids. The CDR3 loop is CASSPPYTTYEQYF. The CDR3 DNA follows: TGTGCCAGCTCACCACCGTACACAACCTACGAGCAGTACTTC.

The table lists this clonotype with a few counts. This chain connects TRBV9 to TRBJ1-4; possible D gene TRBD1, 6 bases. Trimming cost V 2 bases and J 5 bases, with 16 bases left between them. Germline CDR1 and CDR2: SGDLS and YYNGEE. The CDR3 length is 16 residues. Written as DNA, the CDR3 is TGTGCCAGCAGCGTCGACCGGGACATGTTGAATGAAAAACTGTTTTTT. It is translated as CASSVDRDMLNEKLFF.

The V call is TRBV21-1, the J call TRBJ2-5. TRBV21-1 is an annotated pseudogene. The CDR3 is 14 amino acids. This chain's CDR3 is CASSNMGRPETQYF. CDR3 coding DNA: TGTGCCAGCAGCAATATGGGCAGACCAGAGACCCAGTACTTC.